These 24 T cell receptor beta chains were sequenced from one sample in a study of blood T cell repertoires in COVID-19. The data were produced by immunoSEQ multiplex PCR, yet TCRdb's version contains in-frame clones alone and is incomplete. This table holds some 260,000 clones, over 80% found once. Input material: PBMCs or T cells enriched from blood (not recorded which). The receptors were sampled from a woman aged 18-35 years who had recovered from COVID-19.

The rearrangement joins TRBV29-1 to TRBJ1-4; 9 bases align to TRBD1. This CDR3 contains 13 residues. With 6 bases clipped from V and 8 bases from J, the junction kept 7 bases outside the gene matches. From germline, CDR1 is SQVTM and CDR2 ANQGSEA. The CDR3 reads CSVGDRDDEKLFF. CDR3 DNA: TGCAGCGTAGGGGACAGGGATGACGAAAAACTGTTTTTT.

The DNA of the CDR3 is TGTGCCAGCAGCTTAGGTTTTTATAGCAATCAGCCCCAGCATTTT. Amino acid sequence: CASSLGFYSNQPQHF. The chain joins TRBV7-2 to TRBJ1-5; D gene ambiguous. In germline, CDR1 is SGHTA, CDR2 FQGNSA. V lost 1 base and J lost 0, with 7 bases in between. This CDR3 contains 15 residues. The entire variable domain, with the rest obtained from reference TRBV7-2 and TRBJ1-5, is as follows: GAGVSQSPSNKVTEKGKDVELRCDPISGHTALYWYRQSLGQGLEFLIYFQGNSAPDKSGLPSDRFSAERTGGSVSTLTIQRTQQEDSAVYLCASSLGFYSNQPQHFGDGTRLSIL.

V and J are TRBV9 and TRBJ1-1, with no clear D. The CDR3 has 15 residues. The V end was cut by 3 bases, the J end by 0 bases, with 12 bases between. The germline gives CDR1 SGDLS, CDR2 YYNGEE. The CDR3 coding sequence is TGTGCCAGCAGCGACGTCCGGGTCCTGAACACTGAAGCTTTCTTT. Protein: CASSDVRVLNTEAFF.

The V call is TRBV7-3, the J call TRBJ1-5, with D hard to call. In germline, CDR1 is SGHTA, CDR2 FQGTGA. V dropped 0 bases and J dropped 9 bases, with 9 bases sitting between them. The CDR3 length is 13 residues. The CDR3 nucleotides read TGTGCCAGCAGCTTAACGAGGTTTGGGCCCCAGCATTTT. This codes for CASSLTRFGPQHF. The whole variable domain, filled in from reference TRBV7-3 and TRBJ1-5, reads GAGVSQTPSNKVTEKGKYVELRCDPISGHTALYWYRQSLGQGPEFLIYFQGTGAADDSGLPNDRFFAVRPEGSVSTLKIQRTERGDSAVYLCASSLTRFGPQHFGDGTRLSIL.

Turning to this clone: The junction and the germline gene differ at one end; a read error may be behind it. The CDR3 spells CASIPGQIYEQYF. CDR3 DNA: TGTGCGAGCATCCCGGGACAGATCTACGAGCAGTACTTC. The chain is built from TRBV2 and TRBJ2-7, with 7 nucleotides matching TRBD1. Germline-derived CDR1 and CDR2 are SNHLY and FYNNEI. The CDR3 length is 13 residues.

The chain has TRBV5-8 and TRBJ1-1, with a weak D call TRBD1 (5 bases). The length of the CDR3 is 15 residues. Germline values: CDR1 SGHTS, CDR2 YDEGEE. Trimming shortened V by 4 bases and J by 7 bases, and 20 bases separated the two germline ends. The CDR3 loop is CASSRGNRFSYEAFF. The CDR3 DNA is TGTGCCAGCAGCAGGGGTAACAGGTTCTCTTATGAAGCTTTCTTT.

This clone has just a few counts. This chain joins TRBV7-2 and TRBJ2-1; 7 bases agree with TRBD2. CDR1 and CDR2 (germline): SGHTA, FQGNSA. After removal of 1 base from V and 14 bases from J, the junction contained 8 bases not matched to a gene. The CDR3 is made up of 13 amino acids. The CDR3 here is CASSLGPGGGEFF. The CDR3 DNA reads TGTGCCAGCAGCTTAGGCCCTGGGGGGGGAGAGTTCTTC.

This sequence joins TRBV13 and TRBJ2-7; 10 bases match TRBD1. The trim removed 5 bases at V and 3 bases at J, leaving 10 bases unmatched. The germline CDR1 and CDR2 sequences are PRHDT and FYEKMQ (reference sequence). The CDR3 extends over 16 amino acids. CDR3 loop: CASSQPPGTGDYEQYF. The CDR3 bases are TGTGCCAGCAGCCAACCCCCAGGGACAGGGGACTACGAGCAGTACTTC.

In DNA form, the CDR3 reads TGTGCCAGGACTAACGGGACAGAGAACACTGAAGCTTTCTTT. This codes for CARTNGTENTEAFF. The rearrangement uses TRBV19 and TRBJ1-1; the match to TRBD1 covers 7 bases. V dropped 9 bases and J dropped 1; count of bases not matched to a gene: 8. The CDR3 runs 14 residues. Germline V gives CDR1 LNHDA, CDR2 SQIVND (reference sequence).

The J gene is TRBJ1-3, the V gene TRBV18; D is perhaps TRBD1 (6 bases). This CDR3 spans 15 amino acids. CDR1 KGHSH and CDR2 LQKENI come from the germline V gene. The ends were cut back, 3 bases at V and 2 bases at J, with 11 bases in the middle. Written as DNA, the CDR3 is TGTGCCAGCTCACCGACAGGAACAACTGGAAACACCATATATTTT. Amino acid sequence: CASSPTGTTGNTIYF.

The CDR3 spells CASSFGGGDYEQYF. The CDR3 nucleotides are TGTGCCAGCAGCTTCGGCGGGGGGGACTACGAGCAGTACTTC. V usage is TRBV7-2 and J usage is TRBJ2-7, with TRBD2 identical over 9 bases. V was pared by 3 bases and J by 3 bases, with 3 bases of the junction left unmatched. Germline-derived CDR1 and CDR2 are SGHTA and FQGNSA. The CDR3 spans 14 residues.

The V call is TRBV28, the J call TRBJ2-4; no reliable D call. This CDR3 contains 12 residues. The V end lost 6 bases, the J end lost 5 bases, and 8 bases lay between the germline ends. Germline V gene lookup returns CDR1 MDHEN and CDR2 SYDVKM. The CDR3 loop reads CASRLDENIQYF. The CDR3 nucleotides read TGTGCCAGCAGGCTAGATGAAAACATTCAGTACTTC.

The CDR3 is CASSSPGQGPEQYF. Here the CDR3 DNA reads TGTGCCAGCAGCTCGCCGGGACAGGGCCCCGAGCAGTACTTC. The chain uses TRBV5-5 and TRBJ2-7, with 9 bases lining up with TRBD1. This CDR3 has 14 amino acids. V was clipped by 3 bases and J by 6 bases; unmatched bases: 7. In germline, CDR1 is SGHKS, CDR2 YYEKEE (reference sequence).

This clone was counted only a few times. V is TRBV19 and J is TRBJ1-5; D call uncertain. The CDR3 has 15 residues. Germline V gene data show CDR1 as LNHDA and CDR2 as SQIVND (reference sequence). V was clipped by 11 bases and J by 0 bases, with 17 bases between them. CDR3 coding DNA: TGTGCCTCCCACGCTTGGAGCAATAGCAATCAGCCCCAGCATTTT. Translated, it gives CASHAWSNSNQPQHF.

This clone appeared once. This sequence joins TRBV4-1 and TRBJ2-5; 14 nucleotides agree with TRBD2. The CDR3 extends over 16 amino acids. From germline, CDR1 is MGHRA and CDR2 YSYEKL. Germline trimming cut 6 bases from V and 4 bases from J; bases unmatched to any gene: 7. CDR3 bases: TGCGCCAGCAGGCTGACTAGCGGGGGGGCTGGAGAGACCCAGTACTTC. Translated, it gives CASRLTSGGAGETQYF.

The rearrangement joins TRBV7-9 to TRBJ1-4; 9 bases match TRBD1. Germline assignment: CDR1 SEHNR and CDR2 FQNEAQ (reference sequence). The CDR3 runs 15 residues. The V and J ends lost 1 base and 8 bases, in that order; junction bases with no gene match: 5. The CDR3 is CASSLDGTGQEKLFF. The CDR3 DNA is TGTGCCAGCAGCTTAGATGGGACAGGGCAAGAAAAACTGTTTTTT.

The chain employs TRBV2 and TRBJ1-5; no firm D call. CDR3 length: 14 amino acids. The V gene lost 6 bases and the J gene lost 2 bases, with 11 bases spanning the gap. Germline-derived CDR1 and CDR2 are SNHLY and FYNNEI. CDR3 residues: CASSEVDGNQPQHF. Written as DNA, the CDR3 is TGTGCCAGCAGCGAGGTCGACGGCAATCAGCCCCAGCATTTT.

This chain joins TRBV5-4 and TRBJ1-2; D is possibly TRBD1 (6 bases). From germline, CDR1 is SGHNT and CDR2 YYREEE (reference sequence). This CDR3 has 14 residues. Trimming removed 5 bases at V and 0 bases at J, with 11 bases between. The CDR3 reads CASRGGASNYGYTF. DNA for the CDR3: TGTGCCAGCAGGGGGGGGGCCTCTAACTATGGCTACACCTTC.

The rearrangement uses TRBV27 and TRBJ1-6, with 8 bases matching TRBD1. Trimming took 5 bases from V and 3 from J; bases not matched to a gene: 9. Looked up from germline, CDR1 is MNHEY and CDR2 is SMNVEV (reference sequence). This CDR3 has 17 amino acids. The CDR3 protein is CASSITGGNFYNSPLHF. The CDR3 coding sequence is TGTGCCAGCAGTATAACAGGGGGGAATTTCTATAATTCACCCCTCCACTTT.

The chain has TRBV5-1 and TRBJ1-6; 7 bases match TRBD1. Trimming took 3 bases from V and 0 from J; bases not matched to a gene: 3. Germline lookup yields CDR1 SGHRS and CDR2 YFSETQ. This CDR3 comprises 16 residues. CDR3 in DNA: TGCGCCAGCAGCTCGACAGGGAGCTCCTATAATTCACCCCTCCACTTT. It is translated as CASSSTGSSYNSPLHF.

The gene calls are TRBV3-1 (or the pseudogene TRBV3-2) and TRBJ2-2; D is uncertain. Germline CDR1 reads LGHDT; CDR2 reads YNNKEL (reference sequence). V lost 2 bases and J lost 5, with 6 bases in between. CDR3 size: 13 residues. CDR3 nucleotide sequence: TGTGCCAGCAGCCAATTGACTACCGGGGAGCTGTTTTTT. It encodes CASSQLTTGELFF.

J is TRBJ2-5 and V is TRBV11-3; D is perhaps TRBD2 (6 bases). Germline lookup yields CDR1 SGHNT and CDR2 YENEEA. V was cut by 1 base and J by 6 bases, with 12 bases left in between. The CDR3 is 14 residues long. This CDR3 reads CASSLVGGSQTQYF. The CDR3 DNA reads TGTGCCAGCAGCTTAGTGGGGGGTAGTCAGACCCAGTACTTC.

This rearrangement joins TRBV7-2 to TRBJ2-1, with 10 positions matching TRBD2. There are 15 residues in the CDR3. Germline V gene data show CDR1 as SGHTA and CDR2 as FQGNSA. The ends lost 5 bases at V and 6 bases at J; junction bases unmatched: 7. In DNA form, the CDR3 reads TGTGCCAGCAGCCGCTGGGCTAGCGGGGGCAATGAGCAGTTCTTC. This sequence encodes CASSRWASGGNEQFF.

Only one count was recorded for this clone. This chain joins TRBV19 and TRBJ1-1, with D tentatively TRBD1 (5 bases). CDR1 and CDR2 from the germline V gene are LNHDA and SQIVND (reference sequence). Trimming left V 3 bases short and J 4 bases short, with 9 bases between. The CDR3 totals 13 residues. The CDR3 bases are TGTGCCAGTAGTATTGGGGCGACCACTGAAGCTTTCTTT. Translation gives CASSIGATTEAFF.